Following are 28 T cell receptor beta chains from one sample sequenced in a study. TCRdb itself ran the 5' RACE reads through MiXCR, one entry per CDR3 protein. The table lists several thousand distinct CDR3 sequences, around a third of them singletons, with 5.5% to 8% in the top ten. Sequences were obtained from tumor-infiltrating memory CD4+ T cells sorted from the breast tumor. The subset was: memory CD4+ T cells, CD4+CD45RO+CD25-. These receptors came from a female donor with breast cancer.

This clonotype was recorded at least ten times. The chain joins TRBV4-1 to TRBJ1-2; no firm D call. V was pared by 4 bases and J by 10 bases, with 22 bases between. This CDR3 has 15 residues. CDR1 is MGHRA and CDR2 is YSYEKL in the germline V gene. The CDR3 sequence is CASSPNPYLSDDYTF. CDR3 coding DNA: TGCGCCAGCAGCCCGAACCCCTACCTCTCCGATGACTACACCTTC.

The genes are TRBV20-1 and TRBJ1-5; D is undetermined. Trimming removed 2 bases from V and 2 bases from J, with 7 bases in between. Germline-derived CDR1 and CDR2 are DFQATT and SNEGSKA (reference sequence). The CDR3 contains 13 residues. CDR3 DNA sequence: TGCAGTGCTAGAAGGGCAGGCAATCAGCCCCAGCATTTT. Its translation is CSARRAGNQPQHF.

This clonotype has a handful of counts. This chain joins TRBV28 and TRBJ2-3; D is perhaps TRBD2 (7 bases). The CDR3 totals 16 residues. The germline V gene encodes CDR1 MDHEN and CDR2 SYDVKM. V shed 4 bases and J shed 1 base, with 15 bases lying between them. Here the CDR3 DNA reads TGTGCCAGCAGTTCTTTTTTGCGGGGGCGCACAGATACGCAGTATTTT. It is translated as CASSSFLRGRTDTQYF.

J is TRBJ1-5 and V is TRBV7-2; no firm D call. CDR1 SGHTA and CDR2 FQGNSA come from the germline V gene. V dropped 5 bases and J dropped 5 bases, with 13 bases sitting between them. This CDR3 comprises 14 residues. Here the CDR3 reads CASSERAGYQPQHF. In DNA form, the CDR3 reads TGTGCCAGCAGCGAGAGGGCGGGTTATCAGCCCCAGCATTTT. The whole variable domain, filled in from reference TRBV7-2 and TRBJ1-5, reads GAGVSQSPSNKVTEKGKDVELRCDPISGHTALYWYRQSLGQGLEFLIYFQGNSAPDKSGLPSDRFSAERTGGSVSTLTIQRTQQEDSAVYLCASSERAGYQPQHFGDGTRLSIL.

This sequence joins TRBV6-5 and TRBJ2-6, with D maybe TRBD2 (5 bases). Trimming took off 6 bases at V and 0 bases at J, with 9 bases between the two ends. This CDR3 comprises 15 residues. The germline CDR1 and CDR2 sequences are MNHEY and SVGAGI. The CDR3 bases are TGTGCCAGCAGCTACGGGGACTCTGGGGCCAACGTCCTGACTTTC. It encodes CASSYGDSGANVLTF.

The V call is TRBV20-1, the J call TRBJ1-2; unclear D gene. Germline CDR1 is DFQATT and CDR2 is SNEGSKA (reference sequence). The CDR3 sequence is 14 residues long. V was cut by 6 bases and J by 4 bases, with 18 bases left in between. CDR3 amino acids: CSASRWENTYGYTF. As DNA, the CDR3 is TGCAGTGCCTCTAGGTGGGAAAATACCTATGGCTACACCTTC.

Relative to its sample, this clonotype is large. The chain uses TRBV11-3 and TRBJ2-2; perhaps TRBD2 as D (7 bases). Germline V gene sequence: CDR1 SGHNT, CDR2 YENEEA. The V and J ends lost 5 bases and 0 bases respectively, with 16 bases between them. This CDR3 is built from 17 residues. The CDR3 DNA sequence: TGTGCCAGCAGCCCGGGCGGGGGCAACGCGAACACCGGGGAGCTGTTTTTT. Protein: CASSPGGGNANTGELFF.

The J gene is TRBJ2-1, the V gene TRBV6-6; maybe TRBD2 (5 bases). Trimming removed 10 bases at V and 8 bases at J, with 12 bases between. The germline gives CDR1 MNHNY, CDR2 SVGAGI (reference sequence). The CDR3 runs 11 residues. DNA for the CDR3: TGTGCCACCCTCGCCGGGGATGAGCAGTTCTTC. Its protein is CATLAGDEQFF.

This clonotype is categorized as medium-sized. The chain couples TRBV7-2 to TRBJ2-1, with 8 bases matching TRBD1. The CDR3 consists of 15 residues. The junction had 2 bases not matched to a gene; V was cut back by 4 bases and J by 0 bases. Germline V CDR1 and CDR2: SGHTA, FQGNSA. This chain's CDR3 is CASSSDRGSYNEQFF. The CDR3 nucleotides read TGTGCCAGCAGCTCAGACAGGGGCTCCTACAATGAGCAGTTCTTC.

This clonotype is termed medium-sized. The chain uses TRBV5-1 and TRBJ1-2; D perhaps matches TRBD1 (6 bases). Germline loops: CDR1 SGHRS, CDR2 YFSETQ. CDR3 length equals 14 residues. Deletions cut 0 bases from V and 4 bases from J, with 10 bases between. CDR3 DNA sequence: TGCGCCAGCAGCTTGGCCGTGGACAGCTATGGCTACACCTTC. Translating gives CASSLAVDSYGYTF.

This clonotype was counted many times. The chain's CDR3 is CASSQAGYEQYF. The CDR3 bases are TGTGCCAGCAGCCAAGCTGGGTACGAGCAGTACTTC. This chain links TRBV3-1 with TRBJ2-7, with unresolved D. The CDR3 runs to 12 residues. Per the germline V gene, CDR1 is LGHDT and CDR2 is YNNKEL (reference sequence). With 1 base removed from V and 4 bases from J, the gap between germline ends came to 5 bases.

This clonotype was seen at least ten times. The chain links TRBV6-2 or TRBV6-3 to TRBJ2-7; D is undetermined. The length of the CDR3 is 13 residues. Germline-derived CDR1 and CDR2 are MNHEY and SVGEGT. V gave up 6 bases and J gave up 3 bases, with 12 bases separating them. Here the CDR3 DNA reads TGTGCCAGCAGCGACGCCAACCTCTACGAGCAGTACTTC. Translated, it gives CASSDANLYEQYF.

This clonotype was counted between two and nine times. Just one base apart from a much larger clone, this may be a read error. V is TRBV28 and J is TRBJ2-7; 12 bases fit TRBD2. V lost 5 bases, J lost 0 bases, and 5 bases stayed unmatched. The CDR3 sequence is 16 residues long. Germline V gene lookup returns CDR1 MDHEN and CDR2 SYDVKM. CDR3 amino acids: CASSQTSGGSSYEQYF. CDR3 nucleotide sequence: TGTGCCAGCAGTCAGACTAGCGGGGGCAGCTCCTACGAGCAGTACTTC.

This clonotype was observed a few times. The CDR3 nucleotides are TGTGCCAGCAGTTTAGAATACAGGGGGCTTGAGTATAGCAATCAGCCCCAGCATTTT. Translation gives CASSLEYRGLEYSNQPQHF. The J gene is TRBJ1-5, the V gene TRBV12-3 or TRBV12-4, with 9 bases aligning to TRBD1. The CDR3 covers 19 residues. Trimming removed 1 base from V and 0 bases from J; junction bases left unmatched: 10.

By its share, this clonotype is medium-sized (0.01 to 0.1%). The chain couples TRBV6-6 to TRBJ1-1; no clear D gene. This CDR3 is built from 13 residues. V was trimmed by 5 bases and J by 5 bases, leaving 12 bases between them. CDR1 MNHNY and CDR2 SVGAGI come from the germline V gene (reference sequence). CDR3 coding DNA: TGTGCCAGCAGTCCCCCCGGGAGGACTGAAGCTTTCTTT. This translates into CASSPPGRTEAFF.

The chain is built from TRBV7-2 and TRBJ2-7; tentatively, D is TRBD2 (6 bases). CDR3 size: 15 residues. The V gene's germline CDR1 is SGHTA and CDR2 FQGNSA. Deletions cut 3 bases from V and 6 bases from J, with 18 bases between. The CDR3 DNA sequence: TGTGCCAGCAGCTTGTTTCACGGGAGAGGTAGCGAGCAGTACTTC. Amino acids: CASSLFHGRGSEQYF.

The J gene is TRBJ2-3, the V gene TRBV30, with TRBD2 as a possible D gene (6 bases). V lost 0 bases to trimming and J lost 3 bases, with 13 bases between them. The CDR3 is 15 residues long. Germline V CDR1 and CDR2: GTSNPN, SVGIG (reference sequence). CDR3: CAWSVINGRTDTQYF. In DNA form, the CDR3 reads TGTGCCTGGAGTGTAATTAACGGGAGAACAGATACGCAGTATTTT.

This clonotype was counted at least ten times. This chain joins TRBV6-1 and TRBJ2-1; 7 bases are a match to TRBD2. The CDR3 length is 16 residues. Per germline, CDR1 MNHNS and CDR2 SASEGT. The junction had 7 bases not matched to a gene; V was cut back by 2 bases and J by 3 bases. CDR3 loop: CASSEYWTSDYNEQFF. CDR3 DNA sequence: TGTGCCAGCAGTGAATACTGGACTAGTGACTACAATGAGCAGTTCTTC.

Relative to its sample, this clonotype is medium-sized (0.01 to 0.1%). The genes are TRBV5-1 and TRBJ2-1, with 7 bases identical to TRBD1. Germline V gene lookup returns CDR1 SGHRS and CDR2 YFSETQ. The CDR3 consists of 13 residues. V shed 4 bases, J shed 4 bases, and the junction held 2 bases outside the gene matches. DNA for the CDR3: TGCGCCAGCAGCGTGGGACAGTACAATGAGCAGTTCTTC. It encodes CASSVGQYNEQFF. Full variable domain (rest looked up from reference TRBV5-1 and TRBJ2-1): KAGVTQTPRYLIKTRGQQVTLSCSPISGHRSVSWYQQTPGQGLQFLFEYFSETQRNKGNFPGRFSGRQFSNSRSEMNVSTLELGDSALYLCASSVGQYNEQFFGPGTRLTVL.

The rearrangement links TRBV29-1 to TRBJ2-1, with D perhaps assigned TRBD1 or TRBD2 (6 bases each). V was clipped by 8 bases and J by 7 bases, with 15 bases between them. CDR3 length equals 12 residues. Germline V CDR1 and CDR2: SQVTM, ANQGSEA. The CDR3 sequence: CSHRGRLNEQFF. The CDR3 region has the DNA TGCAGCCACCGGGGGCGGCTAAATGAGCAGTTCTTC.

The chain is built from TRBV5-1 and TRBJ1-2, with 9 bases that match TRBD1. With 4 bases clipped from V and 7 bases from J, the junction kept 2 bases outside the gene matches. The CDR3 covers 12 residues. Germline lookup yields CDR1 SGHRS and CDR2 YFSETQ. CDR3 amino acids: CASSRQGGGYTF. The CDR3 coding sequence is TGCGCCAGCAGCCGACAGGGGGGTGGCTACACCTTC. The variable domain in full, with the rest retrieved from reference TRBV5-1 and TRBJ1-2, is KAGVTQTPRYLIKTRGQQVTLSCSPISGHRSVSWYQQTPGQGLQFLFEYFSETQRNKGNFPGRFSGRQFSNSRSEMNVSTLELGDSALYLCASSRQGGGYTFGSGTRLTVV.

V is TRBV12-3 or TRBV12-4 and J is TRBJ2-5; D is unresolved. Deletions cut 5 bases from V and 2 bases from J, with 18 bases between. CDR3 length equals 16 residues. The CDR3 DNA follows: TGTGCCAGCAGTCCGCGGACCGTATCCTTTCAAGAGACCCAGTACTTC. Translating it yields CASSPRTVSFQETQYF.

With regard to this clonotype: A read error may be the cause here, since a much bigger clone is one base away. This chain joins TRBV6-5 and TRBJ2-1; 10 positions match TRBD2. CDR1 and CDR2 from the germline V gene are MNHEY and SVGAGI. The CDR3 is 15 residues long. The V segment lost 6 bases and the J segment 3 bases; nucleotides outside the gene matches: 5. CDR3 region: CASSRSGRVYNEQFF. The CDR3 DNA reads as TGTGCCAGCAGCCGGAGCGGGAGGGTCTACAATGAGCAGTTCTTC.

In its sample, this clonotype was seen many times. The CDR3 loop reads CASSPGTRTYEQYF. The CDR3 DNA is TGTGCCAGCAGCCCGGGGACTCGTACCTACGAGCAGTACTTC. The gene calls are TRBV9 and TRBJ2-7; weak D call: TRBD2 (6 bases). V dropped 4 bases and J dropped 2 bases, with 13 bases sitting between them. This CDR3 has 14 residues. Germline V CDR1 and CDR2: SGDLS, YYNGEE.

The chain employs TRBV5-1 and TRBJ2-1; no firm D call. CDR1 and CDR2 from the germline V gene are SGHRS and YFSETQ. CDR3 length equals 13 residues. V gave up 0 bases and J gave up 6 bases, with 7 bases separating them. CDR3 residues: CASSLAGPNEQFF. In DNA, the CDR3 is TGCGCCAGCAGCTTGGCAGGTCCCAATGAGCAGTTCTTC.

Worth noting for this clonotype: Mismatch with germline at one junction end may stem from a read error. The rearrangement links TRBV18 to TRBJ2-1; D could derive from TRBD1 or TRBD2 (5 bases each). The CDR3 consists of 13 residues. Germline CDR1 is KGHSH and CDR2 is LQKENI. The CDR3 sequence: CAGSLRDGNEQFF. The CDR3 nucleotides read TGTGCCGGCTCACTACGGGACGGGAATGAGCAGTTCTTC.

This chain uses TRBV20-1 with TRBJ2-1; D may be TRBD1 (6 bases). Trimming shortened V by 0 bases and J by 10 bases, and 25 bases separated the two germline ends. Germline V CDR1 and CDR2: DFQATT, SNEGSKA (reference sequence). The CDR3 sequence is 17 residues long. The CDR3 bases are TGCAGTGCTAGAGATCTGAGGTTAGGGCGGGTGCAGGGGGAGCAGTTCTTC. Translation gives CSARDLRLGRVQGEQFF.

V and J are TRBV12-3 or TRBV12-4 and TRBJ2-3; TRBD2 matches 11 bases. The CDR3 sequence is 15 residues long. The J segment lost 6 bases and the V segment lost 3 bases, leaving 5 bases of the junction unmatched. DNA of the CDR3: TGTGCCAGCAGTTTTTCACTAGCGGGAGTGGATACGCAGTATTTT. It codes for CASSFSLAGVDTQYF.